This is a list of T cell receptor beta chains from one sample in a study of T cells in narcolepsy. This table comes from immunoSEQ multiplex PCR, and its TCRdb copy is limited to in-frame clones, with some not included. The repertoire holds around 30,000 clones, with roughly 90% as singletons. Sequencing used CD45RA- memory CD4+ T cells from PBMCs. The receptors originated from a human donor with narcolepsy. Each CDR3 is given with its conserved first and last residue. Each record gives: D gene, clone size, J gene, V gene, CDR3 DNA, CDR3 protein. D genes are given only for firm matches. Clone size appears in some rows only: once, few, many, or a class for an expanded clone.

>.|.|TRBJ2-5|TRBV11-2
TGTGCCAGCAGCTTAGGGGGAGCAGGAGTCCAGGAGACCCAGTACTTC
CASSLGGAGVQETQYF
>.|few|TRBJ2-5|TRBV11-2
TGTGCCAGCAGCTTAGTGGCGGGGGCCTTCCAATTGACCCAGTACTTC
CASSLVAGAFQLTQYF
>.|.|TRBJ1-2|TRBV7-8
TGTGCCAGCAGCTTTAAAGGTGGCTACACCTTC
CASSFKGGYTF
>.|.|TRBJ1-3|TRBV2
TGTGCCAGCAGTTCCGCAACTGGAAACACCATATATTTT
CASSSATGNTIYF
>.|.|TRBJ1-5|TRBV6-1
TGTGCCAGCAAGGGTACGGCAGGTAGCAATCAGCCCCAGCATTTT
CASKGTAGSNQPQHF
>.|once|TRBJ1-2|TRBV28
TGTGCCAGCAGTTTATCGGGACACAGCAAAAATGGCTACACCTTC
CASSLSGHSKNGYTF
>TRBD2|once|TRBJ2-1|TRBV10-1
TGCGCCAGCAGCCCGGGGGGGACAAAAGACCTCTACAATGAGCAGTTCTTC
CASSPGGTKDLYNEQFF
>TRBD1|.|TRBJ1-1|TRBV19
TGTGCCAGTAGTATCGGGACAGCCGACAACACTGAAGCTTTCTTT
CASSIGTADNTEAFF
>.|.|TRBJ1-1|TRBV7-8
TGTGCCAGCAGCGGAACAGCGAACACTGAAGCTTTCTTT
CASSGTANTEAFF
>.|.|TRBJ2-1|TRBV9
TGTGCCAGCAGCGAGGGTTCACCCTCCTACAATGAGCAGTTCTTC
CASSEGSPSYNEQFF
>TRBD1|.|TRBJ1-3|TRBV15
TGTGCCACCAGCCCTTTGACAGGGAGCTCTGGAAACACCATATATTTT
CATSPLTGSSGNTIYF
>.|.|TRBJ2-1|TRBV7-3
TGTGCCAGCAGCTTAGGCGGGGCCGACAATGAGCAGTTCTTC
CASSLGGADNEQFF
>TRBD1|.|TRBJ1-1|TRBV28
TGTGCCAGCAGTGACAGGGGGCAAGCTTTCTTT
CASSDRGQAFF
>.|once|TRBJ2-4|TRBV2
TGTGCCAGCAGCGACCATGCGGCAAACATTCAGTACTTC
CASSDHAANIQYF
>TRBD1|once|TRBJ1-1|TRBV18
TGTGCCAGCTCACGACAGGGGGACACTGAAGCTTTCTTT
CASSRQGDTEAFF
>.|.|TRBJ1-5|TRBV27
TGTGCCAGCAGTAACACAGGGTTTAGCAATCAGCCCCAGCATTTT
CASSNTGFSNQPQHF